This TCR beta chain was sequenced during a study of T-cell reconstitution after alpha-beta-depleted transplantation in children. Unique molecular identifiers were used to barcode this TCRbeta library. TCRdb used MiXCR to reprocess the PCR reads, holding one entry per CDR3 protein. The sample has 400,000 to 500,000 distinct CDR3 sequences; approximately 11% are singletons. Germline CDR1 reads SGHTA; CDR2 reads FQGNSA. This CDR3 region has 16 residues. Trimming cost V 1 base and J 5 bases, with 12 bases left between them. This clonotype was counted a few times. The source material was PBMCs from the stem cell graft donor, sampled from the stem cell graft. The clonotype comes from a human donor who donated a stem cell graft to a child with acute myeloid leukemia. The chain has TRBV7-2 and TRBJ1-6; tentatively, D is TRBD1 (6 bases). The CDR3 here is CASSLVPGVDNSPLHF. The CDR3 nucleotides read TGTGCCAGCAGCTTAGTCCCAGGGGTCGATAATTCACCCCTCCACTTT.